The rows below give T cell receptor beta chains drawn from one sample of a study of control samples from healthy donors and cancer patients. Here immunoSEQ multiplex PCR was the method, and the copy in TCRdb shows in-frame clones only, minus some. The data hold roughly 130,000 clones, with roughly 94% observed a single time. Specimen: blood. The receptors stem from a man aged 25 to 40 in good health. CDR3s include the opening cysteine and the closing phenylalanine or tryptophan.

v_call | cdr3_aa
TRBV5-1 | CASSWSGLDTEAFF
TRBV6-2/TRBV6-3 | CASSYRAGGGEQYF
TRBV9 | CASSVGEGGLANEKLFF
TRBV5-3 | CARSLEGDDYGYTF
TRBV2 | CASSENPYSNQPQHF
TRBV30 | CAWSRDRREETQYF
TRBV6-2/TRBV6-3 | CASSYPDGQGTEAFF
TRBV6-5 | CASSYSAETGGYTF
TRBV6-6 | CASSYQGARGELFF
TRBV7-8 | CASSLAIDRLHEQFF
TRBV12-5 | CASGSSGTGNTGELFF
TRBV30 | CAWSTSGGQYEQYF
TRBV6-6 | CASTIGTFGNTIYF
TRBV9 | CASSGTDVGSGNTIYF
TRBV7-6 | CASSLDASGSSYNEQFF
TRBV6-2/TRBV6-3 | CASSYSRGDSAYYEQYF
TRBV19 | CASSIDVRQLPEGYTF
TRBV4-3 | CASSQDRADYGYTF
TRBV27 | CARTFGPQPRGCGTNEKLFF
TRBV4-2 | CASSQDGQTYNEQFF
TRBV30 | CAWSLMGAGELFF
TRBV7-2 | CASSLAPGQLYSNQPQHF
TRBV3-1/TRBV3-2 | CASSGTGDSNQPQHF
TRBV18 | CASSQATGELFF
TRBV14 | CASSLTVANTGELFF
TRBV6-4 | CASSDTSSRSSYNEQFF
TRBV4-1 | CASSQDLDPYTEAFF
TRBV6-2/TRBV6-3 | CASSYSMLADSTDTQYF
TRBV6-5 | CASTLAGGYNEQFF
TRBV5-1 | CASSLGPTGSYEQYF
TRBV5-6 | CASSRAGGTGNTIYF
TRBV2 | CASSEGTQGAYEQYF
TRBV30 | CAWSDLAGFTDTQYF
TRBV11-2 | CASSLVGTVNSPLHF
TRBV29-1 | CSARDRGYEAFF
TRBV6-2/TRBV6-3 | CASSYRTAYEQYF
TRBV30 | CAWSQTGTGRHEQYF
TRBV27 | CASSLGTGRTEAFF
TRBV24-1 | CATSDLRTDYGYTF
TRBV7-9 | CASSGPGSSFDEQFF
TRBV6-2/TRBV6-3 | CASSWGLAGAPGVSYF
TRBV2 | CASSEEGQGGEQYF
TRBV6-5 | CASSYLDPYRPRKLFF
TRBV5-4 | CASSLNRGPGNTIYF
TRBV3-1/TRBV3-2 | CASSHNAGGAEAFF